The sequence of this T cell receptor beta chain was determined in a study of blood T cell repertoires in COVID-19. CDR1 and CDR2 from the germline V gene are MGHRA and YSYEKL. Trimming cost V 0 bases and J 2 bases; bases outside gene matches: 7. The CDR3 length is 19 residues. In the source study's methods: Estimated nucleated cell counts came from reference gene primer amplification. Repertoires were generated with immunoSEQ multiplex PCR, while TCRdb's copy carries only in-frame clones and drops some. V and J calls and clone size are those listed in that table; D and trimming were worked out from the DNA. The data contain over 150,000 clones, 65% to 85% of them singletons.

The receptor's source is a woman older than 75 with active or convalescent COVID-19. The chain carries TRBV4-1 and TRBJ2-5; 15 bases are shared with TRBD2. The material sequenced was peripheral blood. As DNA, the CDR3 is TGCGCCAGCAGCCAAGATAGAGGGACTAGCGGGGGGACACAAGAGACCCAGTACTTC. Translated: CASSQDRGTSGGTQETQYF.